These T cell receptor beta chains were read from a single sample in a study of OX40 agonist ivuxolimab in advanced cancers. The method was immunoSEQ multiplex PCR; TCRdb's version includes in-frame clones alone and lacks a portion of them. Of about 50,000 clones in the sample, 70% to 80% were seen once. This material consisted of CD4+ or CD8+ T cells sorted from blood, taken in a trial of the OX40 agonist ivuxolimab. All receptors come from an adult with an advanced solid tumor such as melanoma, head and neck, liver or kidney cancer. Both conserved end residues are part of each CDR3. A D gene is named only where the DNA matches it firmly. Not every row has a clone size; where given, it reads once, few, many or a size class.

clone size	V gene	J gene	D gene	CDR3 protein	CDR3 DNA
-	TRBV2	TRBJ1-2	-	CASSIEGAVYGYTF	TGTGCCAGCAGTATAGAGGGCGCCGTCTATGGCTACACCTTC
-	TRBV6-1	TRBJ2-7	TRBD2	CASRAGLAGGFEQYF	TGTGCCAGCAGGGCCGGACTAGCGGGAGGATTCGAGCAGTACTTC
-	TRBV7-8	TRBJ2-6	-	CASSPQPGKSGANVLTF	TGTGCCAGCAGCCCACAGCCAGGGAAGTCTGGGGCCAACGTCCTGACTTTC
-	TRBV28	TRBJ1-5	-	CASSPPSRPQHF	TGTGCCAGCAGCCCGCCGAGCAGGCCCCAGCATTTT
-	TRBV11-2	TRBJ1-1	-	CASSLRAVNTEAFF	TGTGCCAGCAGCCTGAGGGCCGTTAACACTGAAGCTTTCTTT
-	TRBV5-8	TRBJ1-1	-	CASSLAGEEPEAFF	TGTGCCAGCAGCTTGGCGGGGGAGGAACCTGAAGCTTTCTTT
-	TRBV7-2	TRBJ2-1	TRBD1	CASSSRTGQFF	TGTGCCAGCAGCTCAAGGACAGGGCAGTTCTTC
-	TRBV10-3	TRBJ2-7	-	CAISYQGPGYEQYF	TGTGCCATCAGTTACCAAGGGCCGGGCTACGAGCAGTACTTC
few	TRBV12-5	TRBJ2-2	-	CASEAGWTGELFF	TGTGCTAGTGAGGCAGGGTGGACCGGGGAGCTGTTTTTT
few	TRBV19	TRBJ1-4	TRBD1	CASSKLQDRGPRAKLFF	TGTGCCAGTAGTAAGCTTCAGGACAGGGGCCCCAGGGCAAAACTGTTTTTT
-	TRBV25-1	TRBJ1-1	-	CASSELPGQNTEAFF	TGTGCCAGCAGTGAATTACCAGGGCAGAACACTGAAGCTTTCTTT
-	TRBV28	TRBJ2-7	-	CASSQGGKMNEQYF	TGTGCCAGCAGTCAGGGTGGTAAGATGAACGAGCAGTACTTC
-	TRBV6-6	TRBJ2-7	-	CASSYGMSYEQYF	TGTGCCAGCAGTTACGGGATGTCTTACGAGCAGTACTTC
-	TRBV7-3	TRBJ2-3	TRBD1	CASSLTGASTDTQYF	TGTGCCAGCAGCTTGACAGGGGCTAGCACAGATACGCAGTATTTT
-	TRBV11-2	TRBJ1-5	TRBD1	CASSLQGAPNQPQHF	TGTGCCAGCAGCCTACAGGGGGCACCCAATCAGCCCCAGCATTTT
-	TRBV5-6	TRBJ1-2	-	CASTSGPLNYGYTF	TGTGCCAGCACCTCCGGACCGCTTAACTATGGCTACACCTTC
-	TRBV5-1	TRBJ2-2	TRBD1	CASSSYRGLGGELFF	TGCGCCAGCAGCTCCTACAGGGGGCTCGGCGGGGAGCTGTTTTTT
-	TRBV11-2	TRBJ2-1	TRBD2	CASSLVGSGDEQFF	TGTGCCAGCAGCTTAGTCGGGAGCGGGGATGAGCAGTTCTTC
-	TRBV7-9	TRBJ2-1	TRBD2	CASSFGGRAGNEQFF	TGTGCCAGCAGCTTTGGCGGGAGGGCGGGGAATGAGCAGTTCTTC
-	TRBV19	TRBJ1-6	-	CASRRVLTENSPLHF	TGTGCCAGTAGACGTGTGTTAACAGAAAATTCACCCCTCCACTTT
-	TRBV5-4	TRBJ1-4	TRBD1	CASSSGGQQNEKLFF	TGTGCCAGCAGCTCGGGGGGACAGCAAAATGAAAAACTGTTTTTT
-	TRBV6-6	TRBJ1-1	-	CASSYAVNTEAFF	TGTGCCAGCAGTTACGCGGTGAACACTGAAGCTTTCTTT
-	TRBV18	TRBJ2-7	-	CASSAHGYEQYF	TGTGCCAGCTCAGCACACGGGTACGAGCAGTACTTC
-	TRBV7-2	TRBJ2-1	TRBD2	CASSLEGLAGGNEQFF	TGTGCCAGCAGCTTAGAAGGGCTAGCGGGGGGGAATGAGCAGTTCTTC
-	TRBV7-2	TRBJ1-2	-	CASSLRGGVGYGYTF	TGTGCCAGCAGCTTAAGAGGGGGGGTCGGCTATGGCTACACCTTC
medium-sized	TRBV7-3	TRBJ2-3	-	CASSTTGSGGATDTQYF	TGTGCCAGCAGCACCACGGGTAGCGGAGGGGCAACAGATACGCAGTATTTT
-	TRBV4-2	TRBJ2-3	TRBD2	CASSQGLAGGTDTQYF	TGTGCCAGCAGCCAAGGGCTAGCGGGAGGGACAGATACGCAGTATTTT
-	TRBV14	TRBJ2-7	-	CASSQEGRGWEQYF	TGTGCCAGCAGCCAAGAAGGGCGCGGATGGGAGCAGTACTTC
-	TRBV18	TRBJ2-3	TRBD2	CASSPSQGLTDTQYF	TGTGCCAGCTCACCATCCCAGGGACTAACAGATACGCAGTATTTT
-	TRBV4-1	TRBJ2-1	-	CASSQGLAANEQFF	TGCGCCAGCAGCCAAGGATTGGCAGCGAATGAGCAGTTCTTC
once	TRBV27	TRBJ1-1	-	CASSPRTADTEAFF	TGTGCCAGCAGTCCCAGGACGGCGGACACTGAAGCTTTCTTT
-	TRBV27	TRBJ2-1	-	CASSLSGPYNEQFF	TGTGCCAGCAGTTTATCGGGGCCCTACAATGAGCAGTTCTTC
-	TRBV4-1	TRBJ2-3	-	CASSPGSLAPPTDTQYF	TGCGCCAGCAGCCCCGGGTCGCTGGCGCCGCCAACAGATACGCAGTATTTT
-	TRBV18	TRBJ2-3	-	CASSPPLSDTQYF	TGTGCCAGCTCACCACCTCTGTCAGATACGCAGTATTTT
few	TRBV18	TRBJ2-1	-	CASYHQSRPNEQFF	TGTGCCAGCTATCACCAATCGAGGCCAAATGAGCAGTTCTTC
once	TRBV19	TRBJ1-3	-	CASSKQGWSSGNTIYF	TGTGCCAGTAGCAAACAGGGCTGGAGCTCTGGAAACACCATATATTTT
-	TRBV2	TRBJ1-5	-	CASSAPGGVQPQHF	TGTGCCAGCAGTGCCCCGGGAGGGGTTCAGCCCCAGCATTTT
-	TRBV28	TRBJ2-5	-	CASSALSIPETQYF	TGTGCCAGCAGCGCCCTAAGTATCCCGGAGACCCAGTACTTC
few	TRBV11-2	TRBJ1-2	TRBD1	CASSYDRDYGYTF	TGTGCCAGCAGCTACGACAGGGACTATGGCTACACCTTC
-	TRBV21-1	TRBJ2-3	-	CASSKEESQPTDTQYF	TGTGCCAGCAGCAAAGAGGAGTCACAGCCCACAGATACGCAGTATTTT
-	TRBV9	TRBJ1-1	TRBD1	CASSPRDRASPEAFF	TGTGCCAGCAGCCCTCGGGACAGGGCTTCCCCTGAAGCTTTCTTT
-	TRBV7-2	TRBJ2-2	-	CASSLQGPVTGELFF	TGTGCCAGCAGCTTACAGGGGCCGGTCACCGGGGAGCTGTTTTTT
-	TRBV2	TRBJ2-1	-	CASSVSGVGNEQFF	TGTGCCAGCAGTGTGTCGGGAGTGGGAAATGAGCAGTTCTTC
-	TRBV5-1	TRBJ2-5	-	CASSWAGTFQETQYF	TGCGCCAGCAGCTGGGCCGGGACTTTCCAAGAGACCCAGTACTTC
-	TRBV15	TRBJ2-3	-	CATSRDRARAADTQYF	TGTGCCACCAGCAGAGACCGGGCGAGGGCGGCAGATACGCAGTATTTT
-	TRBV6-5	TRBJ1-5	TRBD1	CASNLAGQGSQPQHF	TGTGCCAGCAACCTTGCGGGACAGGGGAGCCAGCCCCAGCATTTT
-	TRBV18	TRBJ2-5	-	CASSPGVQETQYF	TGTGCCAGCTCACCAGGGGTACAAGAGACCCAGTACTTC
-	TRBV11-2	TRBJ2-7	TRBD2	CASSLAGGPSYEQYF	TGTGCCAGCAGTCTAGCGGGAGGGCCTTCCTACGAGCAGTACTTC
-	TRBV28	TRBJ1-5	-	CASSLTGDQPQHF	TGTGCCAGCAGTTTAACCGGGGATCAGCCCCAGCATTTT
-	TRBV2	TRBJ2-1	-	CASSPGTRGNEQFF	TGTGCCAGCAGCCCCGGCACGAGAGGAAATGAGCAGTTCTTC